These 14 T cell receptor beta chains were all obtained from the same sample, sequenced in a study of early T cells in non-severe SARS-CoV-2 infection. Using its own MiXCR run on the 5' RACE reads, TCRdb lists one record per CDR3 protein. Found here are approximately 46,000 distinct CDR3 sequences, around a tenth of them singletons; the top ten hold 15%. The sample comprised whole blood. The receptors shown here come from an adult who was a healthcare worker with PCR-confirmed SARS-CoV-2 infection or an uninfected control (not recorded which).

The V and J genes are TRBV29-1 and TRBJ2-2; no clear D. The CDR3 runs to 11 residues. Germline V gene sequence: CDR1 SQVTM, CDR2 ANQGSEA. Trimming took off 8 bases at V and 6 bases at J, with 10 bases between the two ends. CDR3 residues: CSCHYAGELFF. Here the CDR3 DNA reads TGCAGCTGTCATTATGCCGGGGAGCTGTTTTTT.

V and J are TRBV28 and TRBJ2-7; D may be TRBD2 (6 bases). The CDR3 is made up of 15 amino acids. Germline V gene data show CDR1 as MDHEN and CDR2 as SYDVKM. V was shortened by 1 base and J by 2 bases, with 12 bases between the two germline ends. The CDR3 DNA reads TGTGCCAGCAGTTTATACAGCGGAGGGACCTACGAGCAGTACTTC. It translates to CASSLYSGGTYEQYF.

This clonotype was seen at least ten times. The genes are TRBV28 and TRBJ2-4, with TRBD1 matching over 7 bases. Germline lookup yields CDR1 MDHEN and CDR2 SYDVKM. The V segment lost 2 bases and the J segment 4 bases; nucleotides outside the gene matches: 5. This CDR3 is 15 amino acids long. CDR3 loop: CASSLLGTDKNIQYF. The CDR3 DNA sequence: TGTGCCAGCAGTTTACTCGGGACAGATAAAAACATTCAGTACTTC.

The rearrangement joins TRBV28 to TRBJ2-7; a possible D gene is TRBD1 (5 bases). V was shortened by 7 bases and J by 7 bases, with 14 bases between the two germline ends. CDR3 length equals 12 residues. Germline CDR1 reads MDHEN; CDR2 reads SYDVKM. The CDR3 spells CASTQGIEEQYF. CDR3 DNA sequence: TGTGCCAGCACGCAGGGAATTGAAGAGCAGTACTTC. Full variable domain (missing parts from reference TRBV28 and TRBJ2-7): DVKVTQSSRYLVKRTGEKVFLECVQDMDHENMFWYRQDPGLGLRLIYFSYDVKMKEKGDIPEGYSVSREKKERFSLILESASTNQTSMYLCASTQGIEEQYFGPGTRLTVT.

This clonotype was seen at least ten times. The rearrangement uses TRBV21-1 and TRBJ1-6; the table gives TRBD1 as D, unverified against the DNA. TRBV21-1 is classified as a pseudogene. There are 16 residues in the CDR3. CDR3 region: CASSTLGSSYNSPLHF. The CDR3 region has the DNA TGTGCCAGCAGCACCCTGGGGAGCTCCTATAATTCACCCCTCCACTTT.

The chain couples TRBV6-1 to TRBJ1-2; TRBD1 aligns across 12 bases. This CDR3 is built from 16 residues. Germline values: CDR1 MNHNS, CDR2 SASEGT. V shed 3 bases, J shed 5 bases, and the junction held 7 bases outside the gene matches. Written as DNA, the CDR3 is TGTGCCAGCAGTGAGTCGAGGGACAGGGGGCTTTATGGCTACACCTTC. Protein sequence: CASSESRDRGLYGYTF.

This clonotype was found a few times. This chain uses TRBV29-1 with TRBJ2-2; D call uncertain. CDR1 is SQVTM, CDR2 ANQGSEA, per germline. V lost 4 bases and J 4 bases, leaving 4 bases between the germline ends. This CDR3 is built from 11 residues. CDR3 protein: CSVVSTGELFF. In DNA, the CDR3 is TGCAGCGTTGTTTCCACCGGGGAGCTGTTTTTT.

This clonotype was picked up a small number of times. The chain has TRBV12-3 or TRBV12-4 and TRBJ2-7; a weak D match, TRBD2 (5 bases). This CDR3 has 13 residues. Trimming took 3 bases from V and 4 from J, leaving 10 bases between them. CDR3 DNA sequence: TGTGCCAGCAGTTTTCGGGGTACTTACGAGCAGTACTTC. It codes for CASSFRGTYEQYF.

In this sample, this clonotype turned up a few times. The CDR3 DNA reads as TGCGCCAGCTCCGAAACAGGCCGACCACCCTACGAGCAGTACTTC. It translates to CASSETGRPPYEQYF. This chain uses TRBV5-1 with TRBJ2-7; a weak D match, TRBD1 (5 bases). V dropped 7 bases and J dropped 2 bases, with 19 bases sitting between them. This CDR3 has 15 amino acids. Germline V lookup: CDR1 SGHRS, CDR2 YFSETQ.

The V call is TRBV25-1, the J call TRBJ1-1, with 8 nucleotides matching TRBD1. J was trimmed by 4 bases and V by 2 bases; bases with no gene match: 12. The CDR3 is 17 amino acids. The germline V gene has CDR1 MGHDK and CDR2 SYGVNS. The CDR3 coding sequence is TGTGCCAGCAGTGAACCCCGGCCAGGGGGCGAAGGCACTGAAGCTTTCTTT. The encoded protein is CASSEPRPGGEGTEAFF.

This clonotype was detected many times. The V call is TRBV19, the J call TRBJ1-4; D is possibly TRBD1 (5 bases). The V end was cut by 8 bases, the J end by 6 bases, with 19 bases between. Germline CDR1 reads LNHDA; CDR2 reads SQIVND (reference sequence). The CDR3 sequence is 15 residues long. CDR3 protein: CASAGLRSPDEKLFF. The CDR3 DNA sequence: TGTGCCAGTGCGGGACTCCGTTCCCCAGATGAAAAACTGTTTTTT.

J is TRBJ2-1 and V is TRBV6-5; perhaps TRBD2 as D (5 bases). CDR3 length: 15 residues. V shed 0 bases and J shed 4 bases, with 10 bases lying between them. Per the germline V gene, CDR1 is MNHEY and CDR2 is SVGAGI. CDR3 sequence: CASSYSTGDYNEQFF. The CDR3 bases are TGTGCCAGCAGTTACTCGACCGGGGATTACAATGAGCAGTTCTTC.

Comment on this clonotype: This likely comes from a read error, as the CDR3 has no conserved phenylalanine or tryptophan at its end. This chain connects TRBV11-2 to TRBJ2-1, with TRBD2 as a possible D gene (6 bases). Trimming removed 5 bases at V and 0 bases at J, with 14 bases between. CDR3 length: 16 residues. Germline V gene sequence: CDR1 SGHAT, CDR2 FQNNGV. CDR3 amino acids: CASSIRAGSSYNEQFS. CDR3 DNA sequence: TGTGCCAGCAGCATCAGGGCGGGGAGCTCCTACAATGAGCAGTTCTCC.

The chain couples TRBV10-2 to TRBJ2-1; D is undetermined. Trimming took off 6 bases at V and 3 bases at J, with 15 bases between the two ends. The CDR3 runs 15 residues. Looked up from germline, CDR1 is WSHSY and CDR2 is SAAADI. CDR3 coding DNA: TGCGCCAGCAGCGACGGGCCCTCAGGCTACAATGAGCAGTTCTTC. It specifies CASSDGPSGYNEQFF.